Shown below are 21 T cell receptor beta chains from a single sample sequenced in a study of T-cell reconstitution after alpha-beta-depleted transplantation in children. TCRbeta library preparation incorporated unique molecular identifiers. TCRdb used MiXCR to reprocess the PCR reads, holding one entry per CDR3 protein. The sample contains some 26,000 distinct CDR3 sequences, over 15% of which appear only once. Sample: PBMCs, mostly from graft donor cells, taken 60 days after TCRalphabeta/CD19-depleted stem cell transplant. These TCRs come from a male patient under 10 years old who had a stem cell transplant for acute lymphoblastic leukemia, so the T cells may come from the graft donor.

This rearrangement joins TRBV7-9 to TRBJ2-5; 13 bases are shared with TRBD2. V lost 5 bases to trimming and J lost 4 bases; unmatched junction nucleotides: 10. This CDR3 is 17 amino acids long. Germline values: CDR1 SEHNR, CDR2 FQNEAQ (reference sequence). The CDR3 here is CASSPRTSGSLAETQYF. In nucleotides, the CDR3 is TGTGCCAGCAGCCCTCGGACTAGCGGGAGCTTGGCAGAGACCCAGTACTTC.

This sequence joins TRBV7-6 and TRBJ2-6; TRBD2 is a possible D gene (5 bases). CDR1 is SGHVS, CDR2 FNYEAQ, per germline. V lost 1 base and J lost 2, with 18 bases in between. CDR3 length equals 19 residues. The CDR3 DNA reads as TGTGCCAGCAGCTTAGAGCCATACCGTCGAGGGACTGGGGCCAACGTCCTGACTTTC. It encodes CASSLEPYRRGTGANVLTF. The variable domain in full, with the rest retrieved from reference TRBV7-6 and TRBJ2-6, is GAGVSQSPRYKVTKRGQDVALRCDPISGHVSLYWYRQALGQGPEFLTYFNYEAQQDKSGLPNDRFSAERPEGSISTLTIQRTEQRDSAMYRCASSLEPYRRGTGANVLTFGAGSRLTVL.

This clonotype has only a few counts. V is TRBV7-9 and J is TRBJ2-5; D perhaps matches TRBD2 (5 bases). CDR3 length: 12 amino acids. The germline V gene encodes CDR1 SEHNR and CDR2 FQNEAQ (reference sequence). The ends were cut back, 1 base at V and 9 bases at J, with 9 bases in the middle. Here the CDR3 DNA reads TGTGCCAGCAGCTTAGTGACTACCCCCCAGTACTTC. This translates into CASSLVTTPQYF. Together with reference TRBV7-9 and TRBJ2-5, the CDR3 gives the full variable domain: DTGVSQNPRHKITKRGQNVTFRCDPISEHNRLYWYRQTLGQGPEFLTYFQNEAQLEKSRLLSDRFSAERPKGSFSTLEIQRTEQGDSAMYLCASSLVTTPQYFGPGTRLLVL.

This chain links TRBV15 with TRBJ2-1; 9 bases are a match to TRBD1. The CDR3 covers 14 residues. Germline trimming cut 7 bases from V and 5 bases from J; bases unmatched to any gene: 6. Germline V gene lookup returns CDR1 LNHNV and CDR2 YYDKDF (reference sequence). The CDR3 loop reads CATKNRGLNNEQFF. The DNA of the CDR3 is TGTGCCACCAAAAACAGGGGGCTTAACAATGAGCAGTTCTTC.

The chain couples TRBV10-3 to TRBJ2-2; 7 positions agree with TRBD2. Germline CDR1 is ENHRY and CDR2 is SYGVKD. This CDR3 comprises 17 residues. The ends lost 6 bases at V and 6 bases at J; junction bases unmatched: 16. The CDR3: CAISSRASGVSAGELFF. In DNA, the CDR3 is TGTGCCATCAGCTCCCGGGCGAGCGGGGTCTCCGCCGGGGAGCTGTTTTTT.

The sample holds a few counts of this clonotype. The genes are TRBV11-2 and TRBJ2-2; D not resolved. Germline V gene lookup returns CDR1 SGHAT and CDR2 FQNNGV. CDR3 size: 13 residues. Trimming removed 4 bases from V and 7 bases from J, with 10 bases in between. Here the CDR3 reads CASSSVPGGELFF. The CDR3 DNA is TGTGCCAGCAGCTCCGTTCCGGGCGGGGAGCTGTTTTTT.

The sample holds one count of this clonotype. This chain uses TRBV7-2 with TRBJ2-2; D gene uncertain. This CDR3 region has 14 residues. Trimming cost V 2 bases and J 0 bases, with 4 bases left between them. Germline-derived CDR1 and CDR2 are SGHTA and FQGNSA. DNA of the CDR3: TGTGCCAGCAGCTTAATAGCGAACACCGGGGAGCTGTTTTTT. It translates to CASSLIANTGELFF.

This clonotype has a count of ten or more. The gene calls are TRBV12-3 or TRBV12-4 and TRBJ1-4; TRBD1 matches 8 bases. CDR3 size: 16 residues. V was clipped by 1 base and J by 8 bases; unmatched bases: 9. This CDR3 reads CASSLGPDRGLEKLFF. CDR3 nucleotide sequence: TGTGCCAGCAGTTTAGGACCCGACAGGGGTTTAGAAAAACTGTTTTTT.

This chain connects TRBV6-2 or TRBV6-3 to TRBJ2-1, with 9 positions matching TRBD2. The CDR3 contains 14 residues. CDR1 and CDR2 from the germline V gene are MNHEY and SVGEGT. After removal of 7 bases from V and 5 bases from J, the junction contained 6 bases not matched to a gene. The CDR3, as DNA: TGTGCCAGCACCGGTCTAGCGGGAAACAATGAGCAGTTCTTC. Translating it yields CASTGLAGNNEQFF.

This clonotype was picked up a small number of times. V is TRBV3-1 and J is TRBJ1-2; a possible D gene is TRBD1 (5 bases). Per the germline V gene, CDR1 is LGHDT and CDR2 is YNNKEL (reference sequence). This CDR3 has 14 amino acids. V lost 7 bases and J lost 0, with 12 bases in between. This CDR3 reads CASTTGGANYGYTF. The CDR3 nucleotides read TGTGCCAGCACCACAGGAGGAGCTAACTATGGCTACACCTTC.

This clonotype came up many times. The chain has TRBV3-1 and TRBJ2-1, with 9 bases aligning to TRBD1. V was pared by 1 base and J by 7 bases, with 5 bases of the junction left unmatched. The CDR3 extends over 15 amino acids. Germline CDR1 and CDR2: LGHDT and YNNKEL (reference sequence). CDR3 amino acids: CASSQVGTGRNEQFF. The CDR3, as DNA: TGTGCCAGCAGCCAAGTGGGGACAGGGAGAAATGAGCAGTTCTTC.

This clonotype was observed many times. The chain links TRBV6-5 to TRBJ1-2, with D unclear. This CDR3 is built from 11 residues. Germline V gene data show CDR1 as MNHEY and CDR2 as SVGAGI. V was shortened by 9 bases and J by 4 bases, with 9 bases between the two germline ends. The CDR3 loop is CASLGSYGYTF. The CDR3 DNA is TGTGCCAGTCTGGGCAGCTATGGCTACACCTTC.

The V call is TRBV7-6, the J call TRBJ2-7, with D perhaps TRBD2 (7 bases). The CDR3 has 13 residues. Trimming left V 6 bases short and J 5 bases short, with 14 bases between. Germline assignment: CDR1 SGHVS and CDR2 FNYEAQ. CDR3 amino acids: CASSSGAGDEQYF. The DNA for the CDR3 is TGTGCCAGCAGTTCGGGGGCGGGGGACGAGCAGTACTTC.

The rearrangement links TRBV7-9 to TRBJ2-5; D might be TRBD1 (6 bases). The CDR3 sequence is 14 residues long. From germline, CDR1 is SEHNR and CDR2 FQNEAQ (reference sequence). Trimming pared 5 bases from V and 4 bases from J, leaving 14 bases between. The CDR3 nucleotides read TGTGCCAGCAGCCCCTTGGACAGTCGAGAGACCCAGTACTTC. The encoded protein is CASSPLDSRETQYF.

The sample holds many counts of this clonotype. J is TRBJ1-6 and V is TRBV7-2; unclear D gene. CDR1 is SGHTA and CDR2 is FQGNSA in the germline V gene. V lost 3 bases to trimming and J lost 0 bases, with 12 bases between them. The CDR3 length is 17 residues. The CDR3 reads CASSFGSASSYNSPLHF. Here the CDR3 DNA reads TGTGCCAGCAGCTTTGGGTCAGCGAGCTCCTATAATTCACCCCTCCACTTT.

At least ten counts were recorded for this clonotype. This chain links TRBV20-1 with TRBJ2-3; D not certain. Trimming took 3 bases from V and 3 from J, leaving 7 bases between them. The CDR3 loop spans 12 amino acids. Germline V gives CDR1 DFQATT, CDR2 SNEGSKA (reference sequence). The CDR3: CSARGSTDTQYF. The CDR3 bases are TGCAGTGCTAGGGGCTCGACAGATACGCAGTATTTT.

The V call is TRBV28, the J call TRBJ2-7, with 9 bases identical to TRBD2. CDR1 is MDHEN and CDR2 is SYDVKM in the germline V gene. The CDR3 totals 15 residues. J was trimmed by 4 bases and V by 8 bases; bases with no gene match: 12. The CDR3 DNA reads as TGTGCCAGCCTTAATGGGGGACTAGCTTTATACGAGCAGTACTTC. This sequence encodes CASLNGGLALYEQYF.

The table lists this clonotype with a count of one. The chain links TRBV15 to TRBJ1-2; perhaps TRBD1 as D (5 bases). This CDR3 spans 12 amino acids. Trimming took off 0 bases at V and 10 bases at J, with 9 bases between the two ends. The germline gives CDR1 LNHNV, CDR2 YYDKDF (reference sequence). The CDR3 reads CATSRDRDLYTF. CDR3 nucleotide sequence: TGTGCCACCAGCAGAGACAGGGACCTCTACACCTTC.

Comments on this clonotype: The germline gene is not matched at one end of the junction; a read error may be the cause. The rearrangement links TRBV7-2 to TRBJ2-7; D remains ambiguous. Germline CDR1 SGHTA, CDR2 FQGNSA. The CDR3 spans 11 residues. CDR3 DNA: TGTGCCAGCAGCCAAGGTGGCAGGCCCACGTTC. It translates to CASSQGGRPTF.

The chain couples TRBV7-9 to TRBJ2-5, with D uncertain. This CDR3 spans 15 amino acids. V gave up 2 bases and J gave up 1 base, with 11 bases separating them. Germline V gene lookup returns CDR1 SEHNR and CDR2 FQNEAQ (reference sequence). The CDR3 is CASSLTWTRQETQYF. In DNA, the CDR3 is TGTGCCAGCAGCTTAACATGGACCCGCCAAGAGACCCAGTACTTC. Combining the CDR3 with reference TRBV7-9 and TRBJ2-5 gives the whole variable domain DTGVSQNPRHKITKRGQNVTFRCDPISEHNRLYWYRQTLGQGPEFLTYFQNEAQLEKSRLLSDRFSAERPKGSFSTLEIQRTEQGDSAMYLCASSLTWTRQETQYFGPGTRLLVL.

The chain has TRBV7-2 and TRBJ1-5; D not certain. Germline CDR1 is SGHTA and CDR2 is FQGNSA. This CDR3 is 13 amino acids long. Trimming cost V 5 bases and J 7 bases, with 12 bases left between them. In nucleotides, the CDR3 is TGTGCCAGCAGCACGAAATTGAGGCAGCCCCAGCATTTT. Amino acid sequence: CASSTKLRQPQHF.